The present entry profiles one T cell receptor (beta chain) with its context. What it binds is not known. Generated by immunoSEQ multiplex PCR, the TCRdb table keeps only in-frame clones and is missing some. The sample includes some 56,000 clones, approximately 83% of them seen just once. The CDR3 spans 15 residues. Trimming took 6 bases from V and 4 from J, leaving 19 bases between them. Germline V gives CDR1 SQVTM, CDR2 ANQGSEA. This sample was taken from a study of PD-L1 blockade in urothelial cancer. As for the study in general: It was at some point between 2013 and 2014 that patients started atezolizumab at 1,200 mg intravenously every 3 weeks. It was at 3 weeks (second dose) and 6 weeks after treatment start that blood was analyzed.

Study results and limitations: Clonality of blood TCR below the median before treatment predicted better survival.

The time point denotes: pretreatment peripheral blood. Each patient gave between 1 and 8 samples, pretreatment and on-treatment. The specimen was PBMCs, collected around atezolizumab (anti-PD-L1) treatment. This receptor was obtained from a man in his sixties or seventies with urothelial cancer. The chain couples TRBV29-1 to TRBJ2-1, with TRBD2 as a possible D gene (6 bases). CDR3 in DNA: TGCAGCGTCAACCTGGGGGGAGCGGATTACAATGAGCAGTTCTTC. It codes for CSVNLGGADYNEQFF.